The 28 T cell receptor beta chains listed next were all sequenced from one sample in a study of T cells in localized non-small cell lung cancer. The data were produced by immunoSEQ multiplex PCR, yet TCRdb's version contains in-frame clones alone and is incomplete. The sample includes 31,000 or so clones, around 80% of them seen just once. This sample comprised peripheral blood, obtained before any cancer treatment. The receptor set was obtained from a male donor at least 60 years old with stage III squamous cell lung carcinoma.

Only one count was recorded for this clone. This sequence joins TRBV18 and TRBJ2-1; TRBD2 matches at 14 bases. The germline V gene encodes CDR1 KGHSH and CDR2 LQKENI. This CDR3 comprises 16 residues. The ends lost 3 bases at V and 6 bases at J; junction bases unmatched: 4. The CDR3: CASSPAGLAGVNEQFF. CDR3 DNA: TGTGCCAGCTCACCCGCGGGACTAGCGGGGGTCAATGAGCAGTTCTTC.

The chain employs TRBV9 and TRBJ1-3; D unclear. V was cut by 3 bases and J by 0 bases, with 13 bases left in between. CDR1 is SGDLS and CDR2 is YYNGEE in the germline V gene. This CDR3 contains 16 residues. The CDR3 spells CASSAGPPFSGNTIYF. The CDR3 DNA sequence: TGTGCCAGCAGCGCCGGGCCTCCTTTCTCTGGAAACACCATATATTTT.

The table lists this clone with a few counts. The chain couples TRBV6-5 to TRBJ1-4; D remains ambiguous. V was cut by 8 bases and J by 8 bases, with 9 bases left in between. Germline values: CDR1 MNHEY, CDR2 SVGAGI. CDR3 size: 11 residues. CDR3 in DNA: TGTGCCAGCCGCTTTCGGGAAAAACTGTTTTTT. It codes for CASRFREKLFF.

This clone was seen just once. V gene TRBV7-2 combines with J gene TRBJ1-1; D is uncertain. V lost 1 base and J 5 bases, leaving 17 bases between the germline ends. Germline loops: CDR1 SGHTA, CDR2 FQGNSA. This CDR3 spans 16 amino acids. DNA of the CDR3: TGTGCCAGCAGCTTAGGGTATAGCGGAGGGAGAACTGAAGCTTTCTTT. Translating it yields CASSLGYSGGRTEAFF. Combining the CDR3 with reference TRBV7-2 and TRBJ1-1 gives the whole variable domain GAGVSQSPSNKVTEKGKDVELRCDPISGHTALYWYRQSLGQGLEFLIYFQGNSAPDKSGLPSDRFSAERTGGSVSTLTIQRTQQEDSAVYLCASSLGYSGGRTEAFFGQGTRLTVV.

The genes are TRBV28 and TRBJ2-6; D is possibly TRBD2 (6 bases). With 2 bases removed from V and 2 bases from J, the gap between germline ends came to 7 bases. CDR3 length equals 15 residues. CDR1 and CDR2 (germline): MDHEN, SYDVKM. CDR3 region: CASSLPGAGANVLTF. DNA of the CDR3: TGTGCCAGCAGTTTACCGGGAGCTGGGGCCAACGTCCTGACTTTC.

This clone has a handful of counts. This rearrangement joins TRBV28 to TRBJ1-1, with 7 positions matching TRBD1. V gave up 6 bases and J gave up 6 bases; unmatched junction bases: 16. There are 16 residues in the CDR3. Germline V gene lookup returns CDR1 MDHEN and CDR2 SYDVKM. The CDR3 spells CASSPARGGGDAEAFF. The CDR3 DNA is TGTGCCAGCAGCCCCGCCAGGGGGGGCGGTGACGCTGAAGCTTTCTTT. The full variable domain, completed using reference TRBV28 and TRBJ1-1, is DVKVTQSSRYLVKRTGEKVFLECVQDMDHENMFWYRQDPGLGLRLIYFSYDVKMKEKGDIPEGYSVSREKKERFSLILESASTNQTSMYLCASSPARGGGDAEAFFGQGTRLTVV.

The CDR3 DNA reads TGTACGATAAGAGGACAGGGGTCCTACGAGCAGTACTTC. This encodes CTIRGQGSYEQYF. This sequence joins TRBV30 and TRBJ2-7; TRBD1 agrees at 9 bases. The CDR3 covers 13 residues. Germline CDR1 and CDR2: GTSNPN and SVGIG (reference sequence).

The genes are TRBV19 and TRBJ2-6, with D possibly being TRBD1 or TRBD2 (6 bases each). Germline CDR1 LNHDA, CDR2 SQIVND (reference sequence). The CDR3 extends over 16 amino acids. V lost 5 bases, J lost 2 bases, and 13 bases lay in between. This CDR3 is CASSRERGAGANVLTF. The CDR3 DNA reads as TGTGCCAGTAGTCGGGAGAGGGGGGCTGGGGCCAACGTCCTGACTTTC. The whole variable domain, filled in from reference TRBV19 and TRBJ2-6, reads DGGITQSPKYLFRKEGQNVTLSCEQNLNHDAMYWYRQDPGQGLRLIYYSQIVNDFQKGDIAEGYSVSREKKESFPLTVTSAQKNPTAFYLCASSRERGAGANVLTFGAGSRLTVL.

The V call is TRBV7-6, the J call TRBJ1-1, with D hard to call. This CDR3 region has 12 residues. The ends were cut back, 5 bases at V and 4 bases at J, with 8 bases in the middle. The V gene's germline CDR1 is SGHVS and CDR2 FNYEAQ. This CDR3 reads CASSLPGTEAFF. The CDR3 DNA reads as TGTGCCAGCAGCCTCCCGGGCACTGAAGCTTTCTTT. Filled out from reference TRBV7-6 and TRBJ1-1, the complete variable domain reads GAGVSQSPRYKVTKRGQDVALRCDPISGHVSLYWYRQALGQGPEFLTYFNYEAQQDKSGLPNDRFSAERPEGSISTLTIQRTEQRDSAMYRCASSLPGTEAFFGQGTRLTVV.

V and J are TRBV7-1 and TRBJ1-2; a weak D match, TRBD1 (6 bases). TRBV7-1 carries the ORF label, with uncertain function. The CDR3 has 17 amino acids. V lost 4 bases and J lost 4, with 22 bases in between. The CDR3 here is CASSLGYVGGKSYGYTF. DNA for the CDR3: TGTGCCAGCAGCTTAGGTTATGTAGGGGGGAAGAGCTATGGCTACACCTTC.

The rearrangement joins TRBV27 to TRBJ2-1; 7 nucleotides match TRBD2. Germline lookup yields CDR1 MNHEY and CDR2 SMNVEV (reference sequence). This CDR3 is built from 13 residues. V lost 3 bases, J lost 5 bases, and 1 base stayed unmatched. CDR3 nucleotide sequence: TGTGCCAGCAGTTTGGGACTAAACAATGAGCAGTTCTTC. Translating it yields CASSLGLNNEQFF.

The rearrangement uses TRBV19 and TRBJ1-4; no firm D call. V was cut by 5 bases and J by 3 bases, with 10 bases left in between. Germline V lookup: CDR1 LNHDA, CDR2 SQIVND (reference sequence). This CDR3 has 14 residues. In DNA form, the CDR3 reads TGTGCCAGTAGTTCGGGGTGGTCTAATGAAAAACTGTTTTTT. It is translated as CASSSGWSNEKLFF.

The chain couples TRBV29-1 to TRBJ2-1, with TRBD2 matching 15 bases. V was clipped by 6 bases and J by 10 bases; unmatched bases: 4. This CDR3 is 13 amino acids long. Germline CDR1 reads SQVTM; CDR2 reads ANQGSEA. The chain's CDR3 is CSVAGTSGGEQFF. For the CDR3, the DNA is TGCAGCGTAGCCGGGACTAGCGGGGGGGAGCAGTTCTTC.

The J gene is TRBJ1-6, the V gene TRBV6-5; 7 bases align to TRBD1. Germline CDR1 is MNHEY and CDR2 is SVGAGI. With V trimmed by 7 bases and J by 7 bases, 7 bases remained unmatched. The CDR3 extends over 14 amino acids. The CDR3 here is CASTPTGSNSPLHF. The CDR3 DNA reads TGTGCCAGCACCCCGACAGGGTCAAATTCACCCCTCCACTTT.

The rearrangement links TRBV29-1 to TRBJ2-1; D ambiguous. Trimming stripped 5 bases from V and 6 bases from J, with 8 bases between. The CDR3 contains 11 residues. Germline CDR1 SQVTM, CDR2 ANQGSEA. CDR3 in amino acids: CSVRAPNEQFF. DNA of the CDR3: TGCAGCGTTAGAGCGCCCAATGAGCAGTTCTTC.

The V call is TRBV27, the J call TRBJ2-5; 7 nucleotides line up with TRBD1. The V gene end was trimmed by 0 bases and the J gene end by 7 bases; junction bases not matched to a gene: 8. The CDR3 extends over 15 amino acids. Germline V gene sequence: CDR1 MNHEY, CDR2 SMNVEV (reference sequence). In DNA form, the CDR3 reads TGTGCCAGCAGTTTATCGACAGGGAGTGTGGGGACCCAGTACTTC. As protein: CASSLSTGSVGTQYF.

By proportion, this clone is medium-sized. The CDR3 sequence: CASIQSQGRGYGYTF. CDR3 in DNA: TGTGCCAGCATCCAGAGTCAGGGGAGAGGCTATGGCTACACCTTC. The V call is TRBV5-8, the J call TRBJ1-2; tentative D call: TRBD1 (6 bases). The CDR3 is 15 amino acids. V was clipped by 6 bases and J by 4 bases, with 19 bases between them. Per the germline V gene, CDR1 is SGHTS and CDR2 is YDEGEE.

The V call is TRBV23-1, the J call TRBJ2-4, with 7 nucleotides matching TRBD2. TRBV23-1 is noted as an ORF with a role that remains uncertain. The CDR3 is 17 amino acids. Germline trimming cut 0 bases from V and 5 bases from J; bases unmatched to any gene: 10. CDR3 loop: CASSQSRGGLAENIQYF. The CDR3 DNA reads as TGCGCCAGCAGTCAATCGAGAGGCGGGCTAGCGGAAAACATTCAGTACTTC.

The chain employs TRBV14 and TRBJ2-7, with TRBD2 matching over 7 bases. This CDR3 has 16 amino acids. Germline CDR1 SGHDN, CDR2 FVKESK. After removal of 4 bases from V and 0 bases from J, the junction contained 9 bases not matched to a gene. The CDR3 loop is CASSRRSGVRSYEQYF. The CDR3 nucleotides are TGTGCCAGCAGCCGGAGGAGCGGGGTTCGCTCCTACGAGCAGTACTTC.

This chain joins TRBV6-1 and TRBJ2-1; maybe TRBD2 (6 bases). CDR1 MNHNS and CDR2 SASEGT come from the germline V gene. The V gene lost 7 bases and the J gene lost 2 bases, with 15 bases spanning the gap. This CDR3 has 15 amino acids. This CDR3 is CASKAGPLPYNEQFF. CDR3 coding DNA: TGTGCCAGCAAGGCGGGGCCCCTCCCCTACAATGAGCAGTTCTTC.

The CDR3 sequence: CASSPTPGHLYEQYF. Written as DNA, the CDR3 is TGTGCCAGCAGCCCTACTCCGGGACACCTATACGAGCAGTACTTC. The rearrangement joins TRBV27 to TRBJ2-7; tentatively, D is TRBD1 (6 bases). The V end lost 6 bases, the J end lost 4 bases, and 19 bases lay between the germline ends. The CDR3 runs to 15 residues. Germline-derived CDR1 and CDR2 are MNHEY and SMNVEV (reference sequence).

The chain links TRBV19 to TRBJ2-2; 9 nucleotides agree with TRBD2. The length of the CDR3 is 17 residues. J was trimmed by 6 bases and V by 4 bases; bases with no gene match: 12. The germline V gene has CDR1 LNHDA and CDR2 SQIVND (reference sequence). The CDR3 loop reads CASSTRLAGTFAGELFF. The CDR3 region has the DNA TGTGCCAGTAGTACGCGGCTAGCGGGGACCTTCGCCGGGGAGCTGTTTTTT. The full variable domain, with the rest looked up from reference TRBV19 and TRBJ2-2, is DGGITQSPKYLFRKEGQNVTLSCEQNLNHDAMYWYRQDPGQGLRLIYYSQIVNDFQKGDIAEGYSVSREKKESFPLTVTSAQKNPTAFYLCASSTRLAGTFAGELFFGEGSRLTVL.

The CDR3 reads CASSLSSYNEQFF. Here the CDR3 DNA reads TGTGCCAGCAGCCTCAGCTCCTACAATGAGCAGTTCTTC. The chain joins TRBV7-2 to TRBJ2-1; D gene ambiguous. The CDR3 has 13 residues. V lost 5 bases, J lost 0 bases, and 5 bases lay in between. The germline CDR1 and CDR2 sequences are SGHTA and FQGNSA.

The gene calls are TRBV9 and TRBJ2-1; 7 positions match TRBD2. V gave up 2 bases and J gave up 5 bases; unmatched junction bases: 7. CDR1 and CDR2 (germline): SGDLS, YYNGEE. This CDR3 has 15 amino acids. The CDR3 region is CASSVRDYRDNEQFF. The CDR3 DNA is TGTGCCAGCAGCGTCCGGGACTATCGGGACAATGAGCAGTTCTTC.

The V gene is TRBV6-5, the J gene TRBJ2-1; tentatively, D is TRBD1 (5 bases). The germline CDR1 and CDR2 sequences are MNHEY and SVGAGI. Deletions cut 5 bases from V and 0 bases from J, with 11 bases between. The CDR3 length is 15 residues. The CDR3, as DNA: TGTGCCAGCAGTATGGACACCAGCTCCTACAATGAGCAGTTCTTC. This sequence encodes CASSMDTSSYNEQFF.

This clone was seen just once. This chain joins TRBV6-6 and TRBJ2-7, with a weak D call TRBD2 (7 bases). CDR3 length: 13 residues. Per germline, CDR1 MNHNY and CDR2 SVGAGI (reference sequence). V was trimmed by 11 bases and J by 2 bases, leaving 16 bases between them. CDR3 in DNA: TGTGCCGTCCGGGGAGGGGGGGCCTACGAGCAGTACTTC. Protein: CAVRGGGAYEQYF.

The chain joins TRBV7-2 to TRBJ1-3; 9 bases are shared with TRBD1. Germline CDR1 and CDR2: SGHTA and FQGNSA. The CDR3 spans 16 residues. J was trimmed by 4 bases and V by 5 bases; bases with no gene match: 9. In DNA form, the CDR3 reads TGTGCCAGCAGCCGATCACAGGGGGCCTTAGGAAACACCATATATTTT. The encoded protein is CASSRSQGALGNTIYF.

V usage is TRBV4-3 and J usage is TRBJ1-5; 7 bases fit TRBD1. Germline-derived CDR1 and CDR2 are LGHNA and YSLEER. CDR3 length: 18 amino acids. Unmatched junction bases numbered 14, after V lost 4 bases and J lost 2 bases. The CDR3 sequence is CASSREAGGDSRNQPQHF. As DNA, the CDR3 is TGCGCCAGCAGCCGAGAGGCCGGGGGGGACAGTCGCAATCAGCCCCAGCATTTT.